The 21 T cell receptor beta chains listed next were all sequenced from one sample in a study of T cell clones after liver transplantation. Assay used: immunoSEQ multiplex PCR; TCRdb lists only in-frame clones, some missing. Among under 20,000 clones listed, 75% to 90% were seen once. The specimen was CD8+ T cells from blood, collected about 46 months after liver transplant. The receptors were sampled from a human patient who received a liver transplant. Among the T cells, some may be from the graft donor.

On this clone: The junction departs from germline at one end; a sequencing error may be responsible. Other DNA sequences in the sample encode the same CDR3. This chain uses TRBV7-9 with TRBJ2-7; 11 positions match TRBD1. In germline, CDR1 is SEHNR, CDR2 FQNEAQ (reference sequence). The CDR3 length is 15 residues. CDR3 amino acids: CASSPRTGGLYEQYF. The CDR3 nucleotides read TGTGCCAGCAGCCCCCGGACAGGGGGCCTCTACGAGCAGTATTTC.

The chain is built from TRBV27 and TRBJ2-1; either TRBD1 or TRBD2 may fit D (5 bases each). CDR1 and CDR2 (germline): MNHEY, SMNVEV (reference sequence). V was pared by 8 bases and J by 0 bases, with 20 bases between. This CDR3 has 17 residues. CDR3 sequence reads: CASLPILGRISYNEQFF. The CDR3 DNA follows: TGTGCCAGCCTTCCGATACTGGGACGGATCTCCTACAATGAGCAGTTCTTC.

The gene calls are TRBV5-8 and TRBJ2-6; weak D call: TRBD2 (5 bases). The CDR3 is made up of 19 amino acids. Trimming took 0 bases from V and 0 from J, leaving 16 bases between them. Germline V gives CDR1 SGHTS, CDR2 YDEGEE. CDR3 loop: CASSLARPIRGSGANVLTF. For the CDR3, the DNA is TGTGCCAGCAGCTTGGCCCGCCCAATCCGGGGCTCTGGGGCCAACGTCCTGACTTTC.

The CDR3 reads CASSIHLITEAFF. The CDR3 DNA reads as TGTGCCAGTAGTATCCACCTGATCACTGAAGCTTTCTTT. This sequence joins TRBV19 and TRBJ1-1; D is undetermined. Per the germline V gene, CDR1 is LNHDA and CDR2 is SQIVND (reference sequence). The V end lost 3 bases, the J end lost 4 bases, and 9 bases lay between the germline ends. CDR3 length equals 13 residues.

This rearrangement joins TRBV9 to TRBJ2-3; D may match TRBD1 or TRBD2 (5 bases each). Trimming shortened V by 2 bases and J by 0 bases, and 10 bases separated the two germline ends. This CDR3 comprises 15 residues. Germline V CDR1 and CDR2: SGDLS, YYNGEE. CDR3 region: CASSVGASSTDTQYF. The CDR3 bases are TGTGCCAGCAGCGTCGGGGCATCTAGCACAGATACGCAGTATTTT. Together with reference TRBV9 and TRBJ2-3, the CDR3 gives the full variable domain: DSGVTQTPKHLITATGQRVTLRCSPRSGDLSVYWYQQSLDQGLQFLIQYYNGEERAKGNILERFSAQQFPDLHSELNLSSLELGDSALYFCASSVGASSTDTQYFGPGTRLTVL.

The V call is TRBV19, the J call TRBJ1-1, with D perhaps TRBD1 (6 bases). The CDR3 sequence is 17 residues long. V lost 2 bases to trimming and J lost 1 base, with 17 bases between them. Germline V gene data show CDR1 as LNHDA and CDR2 as SQIVND (reference sequence). In nucleotides, the CDR3 is TGTGCCAGTAGTATAAATCCCTGGACAGAAAAGAACACTGAAGCTTTCTTT. Translated, it gives CASSINPWTEKNTEAFF.

The CDR3 DNA sequence: TGTGCCAGCAGTTCCCAGGACAGAACCCCGGCTTTCTTT. The encoded protein is CASSSQDRTPAFF. The rearrangement links TRBV28 to TRBJ1-1, with D perhaps TRBD1 (6 bases). The germline CDR1 and CDR2 sequences are MDHEN and SYDVKM. V was clipped by 4 bases and J by 11 bases, with 17 bases between them. The CDR3 has 13 residues.

This chain uses TRBV19 with TRBJ2-4; TRBD1 might be the D (5 bases). The germline V gene has CDR1 LNHDA and CDR2 SQIVND (reference sequence). The V gene lost 2 bases and the J gene lost 1 base, with 6 bases spanning the gap. The CDR3 totals 14 residues. The CDR3 region has the DNA TGTGCCAGTAGTATAAAGGGGGCCAAAAACATTCAGTACTTC. It specifies CASSIKGAKNIQYF.

This clone was picked up a small number of times. The genes are TRBV27 and TRBJ2-7; the D gene could be TRBD1 or TRBD2 (7 bases each). V lost 8 bases and J 2 bases, leaving 13 bases between the germline ends. CDR1 is MNHEY, CDR2 SMNVEV, per germline (reference sequence). This CDR3 is built from 13 residues. The CDR3 loop reads CASGGDSTYEQYF. CDR3 in DNA: TGTGCCAGCGGGGGGGACAGTACCTACGAGCAGTACTTC.

The chain employs TRBV10-3 and TRBJ2-7, with D possibly TRBD2 on 6 matching bases. The CDR3 extends over 15 amino acids. CDR1 ENHRY and CDR2 SYGVKD come from the germline V gene. Trimming cost V 2 bases and J 4 bases, with 15 bases left between them. As DNA, the CDR3 is TGTGCCATCAGTGAGCCTCCCGGAGGGGATTACGAGCAGTACTTC. Protein sequence: CAISEPPGGDYEQYF.

This clone is a singleton in its sample. The chain couples TRBV30 to TRBJ2-7; tentatively, D is TRBD1 or TRBD2 (6 bases each). Deletions cut 3 bases from V and 3 bases from J, with 18 bases between. This CDR3 is built from 15 residues. Germline CDR1 and CDR2: GTSNPN and SVGIG (reference sequence). The CDR3 protein is CAWSGRGREGYEQYF. The CDR3 nucleotides are TGTGCCTGGAGCGGCCGGGGGCGGGAAGGCTACGAGCAGTACTTC.

The genes are TRBV4-3 and TRBJ2-7; TRBD2 aligns across 9 bases. The CDR3 is 18 amino acids. Germline lookup yields CDR1 LGHNA and CDR2 YSLEER. J was trimmed by 0 bases and V by 0 bases; bases with no gene match: 9. The CDR3 sequence is CASSQDVVAGEFSYEQYF. DNA for the CDR3: TGCGCCAGCAGCCAAGATGTGGTAGCGGGAGAATTCTCCTACGAGCAGTACTTC.

The rearrangement uses TRBV11-1 and TRBJ2-7; 8 bases fit TRBD2. V trimming: 7 bases; J trimming: 2 bases; junction bases outside the gene matches: 16. Per germline, CDR1 SGHAT and CDR2 FQDESV (reference sequence). CDR3 length: 17 amino acids. This CDR3 reads CASTSYPREGIPYEQYF. In DNA, the CDR3 is TGTGCCAGCACCTCTTACCCACGGGAGGGTATTCCCTACGAGCAGTACTTC.

This clone was detected a few times. The rearrangement uses TRBV5-8 and TRBJ1-3; D possibly corresponds to TRBD1 (5 bases). The CDR3 has 13 amino acids. V gave up 6 bases and J gave up 3 bases, with 10 bases separating them. Germline V CDR1 and CDR2: SGHTS, YDEGEE. This chain's CDR3 is CASKRRGGNTIYF. CDR3 nucleotides: TGTGCCAGCAAAAGGAGGGGTGGAAACACCATATATTTT.

The chain recombines TRBV29-1 with TRBJ2-1; D is undetermined. CDR1 and CDR2 (germline): SQVTM, ANQGSEA. The V end was cut by 6 bases, the J end by 5 bases, with 14 bases between. The CDR3 is 13 residues long. The CDR3 DNA reads as TGCAGCGTGTGGGCTATTACGAACAATGAGCAGTTCTTC. It yields the protein CSVWAITNNEQFF.

The V and J genes are TRBV27 and TRBJ1-2, with D possibly matching TRBD1 (6 bases). Germline V CDR1 and CDR2: MNHEY, SMNVEV (reference sequence). The CDR3 contains 12 residues. The V gene lost 8 bases and the J gene lost 6 bases, with 13 bases spanning the gap. The CDR3, as DNA: TGTGCCAGCGCTACAGGGAGAGATGGCTACACCTTC. This sequence encodes CASATGRDGYTF.

The rearrangement links TRBV19 to TRBJ2-7; TRBD1 matches 7 bases. The ends lost 1 base at V and 2 bases at J; junction bases unmatched: 8. Germline-derived CDR1 and CDR2 are LNHDA and SQIVND (reference sequence). The CDR3 extends over 16 amino acids. CDR3 in DNA: TGTGCCAGTAGTATAGGGCTGAAGGGGGCCCCCTACGAGCAGTACTTC. This codes for CASSIGLKGAPYEQYF.

The chain carries TRBV29-1 and TRBJ2-7; no definite D call. Trimming stripped 4 bases from V and 5 bases from J, with 9 bases between. CDR3 length equals 11 residues. Germline loops: CDR1 SQVTM, CDR2 ANQGSEA. CDR3 sequence (DNA): TGCAGCGTTGGCCTCCCCCACGAGCAGTACTTC. Residues: CSVGLPHEQYF.

The table lists this clone with a few counts. V usage is TRBV7-9 and J usage is TRBJ2-7; D is ambiguous. V was pared by 2 bases and J by 3 bases, with 8 bases between. Germline CDR1 is SEHNR and CDR2 is FQNEAQ (reference sequence). The CDR3 loop spans 13 amino acids. This CDR3 reads CASSLSLYYEQYF. The CDR3 DNA follows: TGTGCCAGCAGCTTAAGCCTATACTACGAGCAGTACTTC.

This clone was observed once. The V call is TRBV19, the J call TRBJ2-7; TRBD1 or TRBD2 may be the D gene (7 bases each). CDR1 is LNHDA and CDR2 is SQIVND in the germline V gene (reference sequence). Between the trimmed V and J ends, which lost 9 bases and 2 bases, there was a span of 20 bases. The CDR3 contains 15 residues. CDR3 loop: CASREQGRDPYEQYF. The CDR3 DNA reads as TGTGCCAGCCGAGAACAGGGGAGGGACCCCTACGAGCAGTACTTC.

The rearrangement uses TRBV5-1 and TRBJ2-7; the D is unclear. Per the germline V gene, CDR1 is SGHRS and CDR2 is YFSETQ. The V gene lost 0 bases and the J gene lost 5 bases, with 6 bases spanning the gap. CDR3 size: 12 residues. In DNA, the CDR3 is TGCGCCAGCAGCTTGGGCTACAACGAGCAGTACTTC. Protein: CASSLGYNEQYF.